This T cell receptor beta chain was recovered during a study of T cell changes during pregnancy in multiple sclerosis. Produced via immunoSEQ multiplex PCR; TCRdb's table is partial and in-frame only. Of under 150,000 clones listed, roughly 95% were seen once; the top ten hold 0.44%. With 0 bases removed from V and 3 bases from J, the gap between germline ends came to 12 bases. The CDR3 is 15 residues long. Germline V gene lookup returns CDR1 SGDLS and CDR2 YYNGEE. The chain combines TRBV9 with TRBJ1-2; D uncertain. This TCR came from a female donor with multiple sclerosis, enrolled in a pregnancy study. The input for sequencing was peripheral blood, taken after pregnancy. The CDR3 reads CASSVVSGADYGYTF. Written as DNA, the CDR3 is TGTGCCAGCAGCGTAGTTTCGGGAGCTGACTATGGCTACACCTTC.